The rows below give T cell receptor beta chains drawn from one sample of a study of blood T cell repertoires in COVID-19. The repertoire was sequenced with immunoSEQ multiplex PCR; TCRdb's copy has only in-frame clones and lacks some. Among roughly 250,000 clones listed, 88% were seen once. The specimen was PBMCs or T cells enriched from blood (not recorded which). Receptors originate from a woman between 50 and 59 years old who had recovered from COVID-19. Both conserved end residues are part of each CDR3. Not every row has a clone size; where given, it reads once, few, many or a size class.

>TRBJ2-1|NA|TRBV4-2
CASSQDTVGEQFF
>TRBJ1-2|once|TRBV6-5
CASSPGRSSYGYTF
>TRBJ1-5|NA|TRBV2
CASTLGQGKKLGNQPQHF
>TRBJ2-3|NA|TRBV15
CATSRRTGKDTQYF
>TRBJ2-3|NA|TRBV5-1
CASSWILAGGTDTQYF
>TRBJ2-7|NA|TRBV10-3
CAIKPHSSSGRSYEQYF
>TRBJ2-3|NA|TRBV7-9
CASSFGDTQYF
>TRBJ1-2|NA|TRBV3-1/TRBV3-2
CASSLSTGQFNYGYTF
>TRBJ1-2|NA|TRBV28
CASGQGRYGYTF
>TRBJ1-4|NA|TRBV7-9
CASSRTADEKLFF
>TRBJ2-7|NA|TRBV28
CASSLEAEQYF
>TRBJ2-5|once|TRBV7-2
CASSSPGLAVETQYF
>TRBJ1-5|NA|TRBV28
CASSSSAAGGRNQPQHF
>TRBJ1-2|NA|TRBV12-3/TRBV12-4
CASSLSREYGYTF
>TRBJ2-1|NA|TRBV7-6
CASSLAAGGSYNEQFF
>TRBJ2-7|few|TRBV18
CASSQARDRTFTYEQYF
>TRBJ2-1|NA|TRBV5-4
CASSFPGTGKSSYNEQFF
>TRBJ1-1|NA|TRBV28
CASSPPTGGWNTEAFF
>TRBJ2-1|few|TRBV9
CASSVEGSGDYNEQFF
>TRBJ2-2|NA|TRBV11-2
CASSPPTSGSFTGELFF
>TRBJ2-7|NA|TRBV28
CASKGLNYEQYF
>TRBJ1-2|once|TRBV28
CASTDRGGRNYGYTF
>TRBJ1-2|NA|TRBV28
CASSSGQPYGYTF
>TRBJ2-1|NA|TRBV24-1
CATSGEDEVGYNEQFF
>TRBJ2-5|NA|TRBV4-2
CASSQDEGGGETQYF
>TRBJ1-2|NA|TRBV5-1
CASSLGHATNYGYTF
>TRBJ2-6|NA|TRBV29-1
CSVEGTGAGANVLTF
>TRBJ1-5|once|TRBV6-1
CASSELRGLNNQPQHF
>TRBJ2-6|NA|TRBV27
CASSFRRIGVSGANVLTF
>TRBJ1-1|NA|TRBV7-2
CASSFDRRNTEAFF
>TRBJ2-5|NA|TRBV5-4
CASSLARMAGETQYF
>TRBJ2-1|NA|TRBV7-8
CASSLEGQGLYNEQFF